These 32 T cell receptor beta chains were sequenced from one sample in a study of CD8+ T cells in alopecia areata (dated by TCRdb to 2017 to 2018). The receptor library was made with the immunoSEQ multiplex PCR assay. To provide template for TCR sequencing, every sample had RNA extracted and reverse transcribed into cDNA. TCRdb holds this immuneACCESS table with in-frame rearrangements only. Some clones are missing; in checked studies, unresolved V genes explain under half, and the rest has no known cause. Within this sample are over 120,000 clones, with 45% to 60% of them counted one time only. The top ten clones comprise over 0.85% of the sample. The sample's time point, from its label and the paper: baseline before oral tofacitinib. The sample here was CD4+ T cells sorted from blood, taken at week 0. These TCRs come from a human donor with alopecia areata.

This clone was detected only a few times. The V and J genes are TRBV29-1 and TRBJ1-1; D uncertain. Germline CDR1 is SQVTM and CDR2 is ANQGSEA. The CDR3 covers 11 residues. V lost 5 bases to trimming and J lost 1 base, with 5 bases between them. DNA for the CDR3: TGCAGCGTTATGGGGAACACTGAAGCTTTCTTT. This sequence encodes CSVMGNTEAFF.

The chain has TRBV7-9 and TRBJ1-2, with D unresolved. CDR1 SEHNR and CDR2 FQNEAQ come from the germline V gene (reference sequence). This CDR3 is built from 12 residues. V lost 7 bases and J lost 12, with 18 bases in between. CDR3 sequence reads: CASTQSGLDNTF. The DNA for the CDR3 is TGTGCCAGCACCCAATCGGGCCTTGACAACACCTTC.

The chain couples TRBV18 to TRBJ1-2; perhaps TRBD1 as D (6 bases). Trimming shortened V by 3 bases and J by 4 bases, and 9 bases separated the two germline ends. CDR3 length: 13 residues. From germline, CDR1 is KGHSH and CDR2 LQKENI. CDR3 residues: CASSPDRTYGYTF. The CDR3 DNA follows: TGTGCCAGCTCACCGGACAGAACCTATGGCTACACCTTC.

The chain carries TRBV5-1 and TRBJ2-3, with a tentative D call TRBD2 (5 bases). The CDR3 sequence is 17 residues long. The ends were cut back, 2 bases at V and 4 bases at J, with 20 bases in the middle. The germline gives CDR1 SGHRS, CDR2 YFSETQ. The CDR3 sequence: CASSFSAAFRLSDTQYF. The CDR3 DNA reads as TGCGCCAGCAGCTTTTCAGCGGCGTTCCGCCTGTCAGATACGCAGTATTTT.

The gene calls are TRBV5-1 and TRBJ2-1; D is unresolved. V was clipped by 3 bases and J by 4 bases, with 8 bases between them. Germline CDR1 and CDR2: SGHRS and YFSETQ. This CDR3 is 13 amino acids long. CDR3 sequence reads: CASSYGAYNEQFF. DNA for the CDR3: TGCGCCAGCAGCTACGGAGCATACAATGAGCAGTTCTTC.

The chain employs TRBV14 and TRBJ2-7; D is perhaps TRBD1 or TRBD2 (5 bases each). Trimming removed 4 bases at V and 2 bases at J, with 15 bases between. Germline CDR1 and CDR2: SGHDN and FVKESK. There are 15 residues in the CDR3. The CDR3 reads CASSPPGTLTYEQYF. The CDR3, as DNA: TGTGCCAGCAGCCCCCCAGGGACGTTGACCTACGAGCAGTACTTC.

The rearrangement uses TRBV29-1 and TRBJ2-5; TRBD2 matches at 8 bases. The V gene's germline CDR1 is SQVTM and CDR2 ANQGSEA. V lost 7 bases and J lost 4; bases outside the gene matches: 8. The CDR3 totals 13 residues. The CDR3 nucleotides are TGCAGCGCTCCACGGGCGGGAGGAGAGACCCAGTACTTC. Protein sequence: CSAPRAGGETQYF.

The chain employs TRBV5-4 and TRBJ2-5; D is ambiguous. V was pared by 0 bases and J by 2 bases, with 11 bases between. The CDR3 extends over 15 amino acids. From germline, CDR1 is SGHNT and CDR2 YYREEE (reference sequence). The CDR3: CASSLDSHNQETQYF. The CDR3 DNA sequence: TGTGCCAGCAGCTTGGACAGCCACAATCAAGAGACCCAGTACTTC. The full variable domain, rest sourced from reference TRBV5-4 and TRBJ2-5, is ETGVTQSPTHLIKTRGQQVTLRCSSQSGHNTVSWYQQALGQGPQFIFQYYREEENGRGNFPPRFSGLQFPNYSSELNVNALELDDSALYLCASSLDSHNQETQYFGPGTRLLVL.

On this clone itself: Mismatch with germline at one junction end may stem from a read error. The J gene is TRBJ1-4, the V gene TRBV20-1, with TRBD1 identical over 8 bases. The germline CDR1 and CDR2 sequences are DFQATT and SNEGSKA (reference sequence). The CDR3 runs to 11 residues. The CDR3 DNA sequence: TGCAGTGCTAGAGATCCCAGGGGGCTCCATTTT. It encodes CSARDPRGLHF.

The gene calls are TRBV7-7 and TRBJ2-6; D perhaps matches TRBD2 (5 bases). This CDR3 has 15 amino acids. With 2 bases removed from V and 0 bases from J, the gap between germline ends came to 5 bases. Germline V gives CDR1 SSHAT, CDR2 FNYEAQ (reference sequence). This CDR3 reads CASSLTSSGANVLTF. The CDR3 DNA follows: TGTGCCAGCAGCTTAACTAGCTCTGGGGCCAACGTCCTGACTTTC.

This chain's CDR3 is CASSLAGGNIQYF. The CDR3 nucleotides read TGTGCCAGCAGTTTAGCGGGAGGTAACATTCAGTACTTC. This chain connects TRBV9 to TRBJ2-4; 10 nucleotides line up with TRBD2. The CDR3 totals 13 residues. V trimming: 5 bases; J trimming: 7 bases; junction bases outside the gene matches: 3. The germline CDR1 and CDR2 sequences are SGDLS and YYNGEE. Full variable domain (rest looked up from reference TRBV9 and TRBJ2-4): DSGVTQTPKHLITATGQRVTLRCSPRSGDLSVYWYQQSLDQGLQFLIQYYNGEERAKGNILERFSAQQFPDLHSELNLSSLELGDSALYFCASSLAGGNIQYFGAGTRLSVL.

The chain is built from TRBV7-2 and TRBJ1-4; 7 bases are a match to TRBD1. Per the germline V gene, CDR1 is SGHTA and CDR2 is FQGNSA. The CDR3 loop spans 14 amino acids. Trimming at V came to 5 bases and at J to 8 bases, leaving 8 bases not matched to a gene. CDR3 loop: CASSQGVWGEKLFF. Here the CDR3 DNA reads TGTGCCAGCAGCCAGGGGGTCTGGGGCGAAAAACTGTTTTTT.

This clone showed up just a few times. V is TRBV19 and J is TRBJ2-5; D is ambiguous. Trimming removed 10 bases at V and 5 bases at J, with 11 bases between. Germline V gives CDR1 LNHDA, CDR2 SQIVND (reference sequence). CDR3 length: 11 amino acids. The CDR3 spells CATNHGETQYF. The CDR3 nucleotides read TGTGCCACCAACCACGGGGAGACCCAGTACTTC.

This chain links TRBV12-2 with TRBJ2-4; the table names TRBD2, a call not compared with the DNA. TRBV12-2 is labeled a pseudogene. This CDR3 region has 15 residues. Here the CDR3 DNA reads TGTGCAAGTCGCTTTATTAGTGCGGCCAAAAACATTCAGTACTTC. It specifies CASRFISAAKNIQYF.

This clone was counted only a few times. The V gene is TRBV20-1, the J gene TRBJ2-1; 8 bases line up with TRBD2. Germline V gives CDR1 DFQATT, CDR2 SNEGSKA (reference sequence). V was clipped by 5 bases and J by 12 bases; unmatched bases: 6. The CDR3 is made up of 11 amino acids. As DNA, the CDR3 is TGCAGTGCTCCATTAGGACTAGCGCAGTTCTTC. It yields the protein CSAPLGLAQFF.

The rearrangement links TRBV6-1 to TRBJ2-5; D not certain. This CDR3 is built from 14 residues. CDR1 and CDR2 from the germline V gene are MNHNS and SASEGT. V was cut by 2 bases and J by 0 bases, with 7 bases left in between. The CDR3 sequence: CASSENWDQETQYF. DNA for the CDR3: TGTGCCAGCAGTGAAAATTGGGACCAAGAGACCCAGTACTTC.

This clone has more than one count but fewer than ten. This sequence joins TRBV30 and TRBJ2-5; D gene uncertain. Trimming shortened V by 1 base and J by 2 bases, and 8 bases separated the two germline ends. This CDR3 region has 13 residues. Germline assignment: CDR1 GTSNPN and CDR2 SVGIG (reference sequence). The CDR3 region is CAWSARVQETQYF. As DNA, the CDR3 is TGTGCCTGGAGTGCACGGGTTCAAGAGACCCAGTACTTC.

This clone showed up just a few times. The CDR3 DNA reads as TGTGCCAGCAGTGACAGGGGGGAAGAGACCCAGTACTTC. Amino acids: CASSDRGEETQYF. The chain employs TRBV2 and TRBJ2-5, with D tentatively TRBD1 (7 bases). The V gene lost 3 bases and the J gene lost 3 bases, with 8 bases spanning the gap. The CDR3 loop spans 13 amino acids. CDR1 is SNHLY, CDR2 FYNNEI, per germline.

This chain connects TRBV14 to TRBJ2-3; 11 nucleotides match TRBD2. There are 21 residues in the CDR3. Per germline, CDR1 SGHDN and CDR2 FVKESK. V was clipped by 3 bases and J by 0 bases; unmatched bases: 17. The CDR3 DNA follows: TGTGCCAGCAGCCACAGACAGGGAGGACTAGCGGGCTTCAAAAGCACAGATACGCAGTATTTT. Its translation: CASSHRQGGLAGFKSTDTQYF. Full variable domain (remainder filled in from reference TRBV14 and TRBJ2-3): EAGVTQFPSHSVIEKGQTVTLRCDPISGHDNLYWYRRVMGKEIKFLLHFVKESKQDESGMPNNRFLAERTGGTYSTLKVQPAELEDSGVYFCASSHRQGGLAGFKSTDTQYFGPGTRLTVL.

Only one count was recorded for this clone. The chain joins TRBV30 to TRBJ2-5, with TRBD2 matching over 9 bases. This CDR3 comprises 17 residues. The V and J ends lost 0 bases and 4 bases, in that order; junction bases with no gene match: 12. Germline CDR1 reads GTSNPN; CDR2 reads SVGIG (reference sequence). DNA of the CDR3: TGTGCCTGGAGTGTATTTTTTCCGGGACTAGCCCCAGAGACCCAGTACTTC. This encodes CAWSVFFPGLAPETQYF.

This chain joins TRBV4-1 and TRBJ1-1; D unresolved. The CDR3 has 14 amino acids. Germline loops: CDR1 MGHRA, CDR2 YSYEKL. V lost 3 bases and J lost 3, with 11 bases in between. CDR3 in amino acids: CASSHNTGYTEAFF. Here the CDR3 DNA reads TGCGCCAGCAGCCACAACACGGGTTACACTGAAGCTTTCTTT.

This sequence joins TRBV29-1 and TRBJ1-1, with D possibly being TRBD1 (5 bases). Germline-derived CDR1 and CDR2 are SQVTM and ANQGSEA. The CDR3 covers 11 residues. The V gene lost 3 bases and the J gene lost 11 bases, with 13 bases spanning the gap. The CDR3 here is CSVEQGGYAFF. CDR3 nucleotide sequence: TGCAGCGTTGAGCAGGGTGGGTACGCTTTCTTT.

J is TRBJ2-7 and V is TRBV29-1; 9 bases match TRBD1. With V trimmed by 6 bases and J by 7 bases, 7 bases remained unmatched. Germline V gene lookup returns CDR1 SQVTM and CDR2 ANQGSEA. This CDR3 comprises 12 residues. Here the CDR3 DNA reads TGCAGCGTCACTGGACAGGGGTGGGAGCAGTACTTC. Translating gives CSVTGQGWEQYF.

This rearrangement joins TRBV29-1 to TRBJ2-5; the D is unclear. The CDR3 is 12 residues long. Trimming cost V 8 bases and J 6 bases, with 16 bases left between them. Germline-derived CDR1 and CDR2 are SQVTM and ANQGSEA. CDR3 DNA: TGCAGCACCGTAGAAAGGGTTAAGACCCAGTACTTC. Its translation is CSTVERVKTQYF. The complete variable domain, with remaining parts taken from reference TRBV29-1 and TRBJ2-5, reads SAVISQKPSRDICQRGTSLTIQCQVDSQVTMMFWYRQQPGQSLTLIATANQGSEATYESGFVIDKFPISRPNLTFSTLTVSNMSPEDSSIYLCSTVERVKTQYFGPGTRLLVL.

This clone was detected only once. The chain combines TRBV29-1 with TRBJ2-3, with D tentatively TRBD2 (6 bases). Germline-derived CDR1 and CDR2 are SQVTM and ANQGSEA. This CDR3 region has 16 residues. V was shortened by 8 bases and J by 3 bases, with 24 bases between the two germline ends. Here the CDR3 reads CSFGYGGTLRTDTQYF. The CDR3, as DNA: TGCAGCTTTGGGTACGGGGGAACGCTTAGAACAGATACGCAGTATTTT.

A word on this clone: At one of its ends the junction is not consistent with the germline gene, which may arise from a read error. CDR3 nucleotides: TGTGCCAACAGCCGCCGGGACAGGAGGGAAAACATTCAGTACTTC. Its protein is CANSRRDRRENIQYF. V is TRBV13 and J is TRBJ2-4; 8 positions match TRBD1. The CDR3 runs to 15 residues. The V gene's germline CDR1 is PRHDT and CDR2 FYEKMQ (reference sequence).

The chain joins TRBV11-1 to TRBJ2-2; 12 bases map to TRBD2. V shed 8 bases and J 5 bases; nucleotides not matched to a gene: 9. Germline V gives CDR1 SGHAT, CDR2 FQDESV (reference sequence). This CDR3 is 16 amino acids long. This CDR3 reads CASLPTSGRSTGELFF. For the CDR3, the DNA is TGTGCCAGCTTACCGACTAGCGGGAGATCTACCGGGGAGCTGTTTTTT.

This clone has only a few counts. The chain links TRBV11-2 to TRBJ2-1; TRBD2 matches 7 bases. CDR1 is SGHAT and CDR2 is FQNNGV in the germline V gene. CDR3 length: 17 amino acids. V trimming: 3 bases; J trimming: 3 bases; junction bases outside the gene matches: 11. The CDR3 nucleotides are TGTGCCAGCAGCTTCACCCGAGGCGGGAGAAGCTACAATGAGCAGTTCTTC. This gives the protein CASSFTRGGRSYNEQFF. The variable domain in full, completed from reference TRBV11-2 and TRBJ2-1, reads EAGVAQSPRYKIIEKRQSVAFWCNPISGHATLYWYQQILGQGPKLLIQFQNNGVVDDSQLPKDRFSAERLKGVDSTLKIQPAKLEDSAVYLCASSFTRGGRSYNEQFFGPGTRLTVL.

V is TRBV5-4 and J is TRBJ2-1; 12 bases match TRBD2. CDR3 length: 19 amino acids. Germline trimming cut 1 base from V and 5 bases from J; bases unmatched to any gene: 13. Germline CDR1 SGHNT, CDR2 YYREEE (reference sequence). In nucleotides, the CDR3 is TGTGCCAGCAGCTTGCTAGCGGGAGGGCCGGGAGTCGTCCACAATGAGCAGTTCTTC. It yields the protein CASSLLAGGPGVVHNEQFF.

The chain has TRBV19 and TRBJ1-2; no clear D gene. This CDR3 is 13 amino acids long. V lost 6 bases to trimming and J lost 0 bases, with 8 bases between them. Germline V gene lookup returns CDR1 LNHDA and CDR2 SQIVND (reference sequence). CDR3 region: CASRGGPNYGYTF. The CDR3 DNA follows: TGTGCCAGTAGGGGCGGGCCTAACTATGGCTACACCTTC.

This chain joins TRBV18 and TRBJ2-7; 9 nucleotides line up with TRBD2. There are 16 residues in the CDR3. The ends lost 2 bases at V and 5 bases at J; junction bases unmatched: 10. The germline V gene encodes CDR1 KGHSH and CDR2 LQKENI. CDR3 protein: CASSPNLSGSGNEQYF. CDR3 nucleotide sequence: TGTGCCAGCTCACCAAACCTTAGCGGGAGTGGCAACGAGCAGTACTTC.

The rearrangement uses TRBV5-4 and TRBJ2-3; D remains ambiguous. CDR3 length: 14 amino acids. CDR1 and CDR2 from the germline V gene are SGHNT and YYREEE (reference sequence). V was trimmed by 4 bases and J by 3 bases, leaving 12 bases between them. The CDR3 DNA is TGTGCCAGCAGCCTGGAGCAGGCGACAGATACGCAGTATTTT. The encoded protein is CASSLEQATDTQYF.